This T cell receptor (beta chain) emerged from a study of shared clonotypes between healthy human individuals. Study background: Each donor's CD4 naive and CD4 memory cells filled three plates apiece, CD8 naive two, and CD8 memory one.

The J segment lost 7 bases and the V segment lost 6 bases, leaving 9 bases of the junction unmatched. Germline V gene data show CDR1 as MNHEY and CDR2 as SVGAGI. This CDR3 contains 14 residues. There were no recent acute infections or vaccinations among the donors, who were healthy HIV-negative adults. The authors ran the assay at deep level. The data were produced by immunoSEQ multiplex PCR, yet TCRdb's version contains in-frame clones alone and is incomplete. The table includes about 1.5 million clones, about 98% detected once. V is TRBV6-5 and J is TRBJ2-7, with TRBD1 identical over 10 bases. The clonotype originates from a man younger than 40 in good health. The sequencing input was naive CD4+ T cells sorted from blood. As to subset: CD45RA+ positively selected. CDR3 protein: CASRPGQGPWEQYF. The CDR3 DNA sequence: TGTGCCAGCAGACCGGGACAGGGGCCGTGGGAGCAGTACTTC.